One sample yielded the 3 T cell receptor beta chains listed below, sequenced in a study of blood T cell repertoires in COVID-19. This table comes from immunoSEQ multiplex PCR, and its TCRdb copy is limited to in-frame clones, with some not included. The sample holds 200,000 to 250,000 clones, around 90% seen once. Sequenced sample: PBMCs or T cells enriched from blood (not recorded which). Receptor source: a woman aged 25 to 39 who had recovered from COVID-19.

The CDR3 DNA reads as TGTGCCAGCAGCCAAGATAGGACTAGAGTCAATGAGCAGTTCTTC. Protein: CASSQDRTRVNEQFF. The V call is TRBV3-1 (or the pseudogene TRBV3-2), the J call TRBJ2-1; TRBD2 matches at 7 bases. Germline-derived CDR1 and CDR2 are LGHDT and YNNKEL (reference sequence). The CDR3 length is 15 residues. J gave up 6 bases and V 0 bases, and 5 bases lay outside the gene matches.

J is TRBJ2-3 and V is TRBV12-3 or TRBV12-4, with 7 bases fitting TRBD1. Unmatched junction bases numbered 3, after V lost 3 bases and J lost 6 bases. The CDR3 length is 13 residues. The CDR3 reads CASSFGTVDTQYF. The CDR3 coding sequence is TGTGCCAGCAGTTTTGGGACAGTGGATACGCAGTATTTT.

The chain is built from TRBV6-5 and TRBJ1-2; 10 bases map to TRBD1. The CDR3 has 16 residues. V lost 2 bases, J lost 6 bases, and 9 bases stayed unmatched. Germline V gene lookup returns CDR1 MNHEY and CDR2 SVGAGI. CDR3 DNA sequence: TGTGCCAGCAGTTACCGACGACAGGGGGCGTTTAATGGCTACACCTTC. It codes for CASSYRRQGAFNGYTF.